Listed here are 29 T cell receptor beta chains from one sample, sequenced in a study of T cells in localized non-small cell lung cancer. The table came from immunoSEQ multiplex PCR; TCRdb's copy has only in-frame clones and leaves some out. The profile covers 2,200 or so clones, with approximately 20% appearing a single time and roughly 19% taken by the ten largest. Sequenced here: lung tumor tissue, sampled before any cancer treatment. These receptors were taken from a male donor older than 55 with stage II lung adenocarcinoma.

This clone was detected only a few times. The V and J genes are TRBV19 and TRBJ1-4, with TRBD1 matching over 7 bases. Germline-derived CDR1 and CDR2 are LNHDA and SQIVND (reference sequence). V trimming: 4 bases; J trimming: 0 bases; junction bases outside the gene matches: 5. The length of the CDR3 is 16 residues. The DNA for the CDR3 is TGTGCCAGTAGTACGACAGGGAGAGCAACTAATGAAAAACTGTTTTTT. This gives the protein CASSTTGRATNEKLFF.

CDR3 in DNA: TGCGCCAGCAGCCTGGAATCTGGAAACACCATATATTTT. This sequence encodes CASSLESGNTIYF. The chain is built from TRBV23-1 and TRBJ1-3; D unresolved. TRBV23-1 is treated as an ORF (open reading frame) with a function not yet certain. Trimming took 6 bases from V and 1 from J, leaving 7 bases between them. The length of the CDR3 is 13 residues.

The V call is TRBV11-3, the J call TRBJ2-1, with D uncertain. The V end was cut by 5 bases, the J end by 8 bases, with 16 bases between. The CDR3 covers 14 residues. Per the germline V gene, CDR1 is SGHNT and CDR2 is YENEEA. CDR3: CASSPGLVPDEQFF. Here the CDR3 DNA reads TGTGCCAGCAGCCCGGGCCTGGTACCCGATGAGCAGTTCTTC.

CDR3 DNA: TGCGCCAGCAGCTTGGCGCGGGGCAATGAGCAGTTCTTC. Protein product: CASSLARGNEQFF. The J gene is TRBJ2-1, the V gene TRBV23-1, with D perhaps TRBD2 (6 bases). TRBV23-1 has ORF status, its function being uncertain. Deletions cut 6 bases from V and 6 bases from J, with 12 bases between. CDR3 length: 13 amino acids.

This clone appeared a few times. DNA of the CDR3: TGTGCCAGCAGCTCAGGACTAGCGGGGCAAGAGACCCAGTACTTC. It codes for CASSSGLAGQETQYF. This rearrangement joins TRBV11-3 to TRBJ2-5, with 12 bases identical to TRBD2. CDR3 length: 15 amino acids. Germline V gene sequence: CDR1 SGHNT, CDR2 YENEEA. The V segment lost 4 bases and the J segment 2 bases; nucleotides outside the gene matches: 2.

The V call is TRBV18, the J call TRBJ2-1; TRBD1 is a possible D gene (5 bases). Germline V lookup: CDR1 KGHSH, CDR2 LQKENI. The CDR3 length is 13 residues. Trimming stripped 3 bases from V and 5 bases from J, with 8 bases between. The CDR3 loop reads CASSPPGHNEQFF. The CDR3 nucleotides are TGTGCCAGCTCACCCCCAGGGCACAATGAGCAGTTCTTC.

The rearrangement links TRBV18 to TRBJ2-7; D uncertain. Germline values: CDR1 KGHSH, CDR2 LQKENI. V lost 3 bases and J lost 3, with 12 bases in between. This CDR3 has 14 residues. This CDR3 is CASSPSPIIYEQYF. The CDR3 nucleotides read TGTGCCAGCTCACCCTCCCCAATTATCTACGAGCAGTACTTC.

This clone counts as large (0.1 to 1%). V usage is TRBV6-8 and J usage is TRBJ1-1; 8 nucleotides line up with TRBD1. Germline V lookup: CDR1 MNHGY, CDR2 SAAAGT. The V and J ends lost 5 bases and 5 bases, in that order; junction bases with no gene match: 10. This CDR3 spans 15 amino acids. Here the CDR3 DNA reads TGTGCCAGCAGTCCAAGGACAGGGACGTGGACTGAAGCTTTCTTT. This translates into CASSPRTGTWTEAFF.

This CDR3 reads CASSLVVSGRGIGYTF. CDR3 coding DNA: TGTGCCAGCAGCTTGGTTGTGTCCGGCAGGGGGATTGGCTACACCTTC. The chain combines TRBV11-3 with TRBJ1-2, with 7 bases aligning to TRBD1. Germline V gives CDR1 SGHNT, CDR2 YENEEA. The CDR3 runs to 16 residues. J gave up 7 bases and V 3 bases, and 14 bases lay outside the gene matches.

The chain recombines TRBV29-1 with TRBJ2-3; D assignment may be TRBD1 or TRBD2 (5 bases each). The CDR3 is 12 amino acids. V shed 8 bases and J shed 9 bases, with 18 bases lying between them. The V gene's germline CDR1 is SQVTM and CDR2 ANQGSEA. This CDR3 is CSLGTALGTQYF. The CDR3 nucleotides read TGCAGCCTTGGGACGGCCTTGGGGACGCAGTATTTT.

The J gene is TRBJ1-5, the V gene TRBV19; D possibly corresponds to TRBD1 (5 bases). Germline CDR1 is LNHDA and CDR2 is SQIVND (reference sequence). V was clipped by 0 bases and J by 6 bases, with 21 bases between them. This CDR3 has 18 amino acids. CDR3 DNA: TGTGCCAGTAGTATAGATCTCCGGGGGACGGGGGAGGTTCAGCCCCAGCATTTT. Amino acids: CASSIDLRGTGEVQPQHF. The variable domain in full, completed from reference TRBV19 and TRBJ1-5, reads DGGITQSPKYLFRKEGQNVTLSCEQNLNHDAMYWYRQDPGQGLRLIYYSQIVNDFQKGDIAEGYSVSREKKESFPLTVTSAQKNPTAFYLCASSIDLRGTGEVQPQHFGDGTRLSIL.

This clone was found a few times. The chain is built from TRBV11-3 and TRBJ1-6, with D unclear. CDR1 and CDR2 (germline): SGHNT, YENEEA. The CDR3 is made up of 14 amino acids. V lost 5 bases to trimming and J lost 8 bases, with 13 bases between them. CDR3 protein: CASSRPWLHSPLHF. In DNA, the CDR3 is TGTGCCAGCAGCCGCCCTTGGCTGCATTCACCCCTCCACTTT.

This clone was picked up a small number of times. The J gene is TRBJ2-1, the V gene TRBV9; D not certain. The V end lost 3 bases, the J end lost 3 bases, and 7 bases lay between the germline ends. In germline, CDR1 is SGDLS, CDR2 YYNGEE. The CDR3 is made up of 13 amino acids. The CDR3 bases are TGTGCCAGCAGCGCCGACATCTACAATGAGCAGTTCTTC. Encoded protein: CASSADIYNEQFF.

The CDR3 here is CATRDRPSTDTQYF. CDR3 DNA: TGTGCCACACGAGACAGGCCCAGCACAGATACGCAGTATTTT. The rearrangement joins TRBV19 to TRBJ2-3; D might be TRBD1 (6 bases). The CDR3 is 14 residues long. The germline CDR1 and CDR2 sequences are LNHDA and SQIVND (reference sequence). Trimming pared 10 bases from V and 0 bases from J, leaving 14 bases between.

The table lists this clone with a few counts. The chain employs TRBV18 and TRBJ2-7; D may be TRBD1 or TRBD2 (5 bases each). This CDR3 is built from 16 residues. Germline CDR1 is KGHSH and CDR2 is LQKENI. The germline V and J ends were trimmed by 3 bases and 0 bases, with 15 bases remaining between them. In nucleotides, the CDR3 is TGTGCCAGCTCACCCCGCCGGGACCAGGGCTCCTACGAGCAGTACTTC. As protein: CASSPRRDQGSYEQYF.

This clone was counted only a few times. The chain joins TRBV15 to TRBJ2-1; D remains unclear. The V gene lost 5 bases and the J gene lost 0 bases, with 14 bases spanning the gap. The CDR3 length is 16 residues. Germline V CDR1 and CDR2: LNHNV, YYDKDF (reference sequence). CDR3 loop: CATSGRSSSSYNEQFF. In DNA form, the CDR3 reads TGTGCCACCAGCGGTCGGAGTTCGAGCTCCTACAATGAGCAGTTCTTC.

The V gene is TRBV6-8, the J gene TRBJ2-1; the D call may be TRBD1 or TRBD2 (6 bases each). The CDR3 sequence is 14 residues long. The germline gives CDR1 MNHGY, CDR2 SAAAGT. V was pared by 10 bases and J by 7 bases, with 20 bases between. In DNA form, the CDR3 reads TGTGCCACCCAAGACTGGGGGGCGGGGAATGAGCAGTTCTTC. Its protein product is CATQDWGAGNEQFF.

The rearrangement uses TRBV11-3 and TRBJ2-1; D is possibly TRBD1 (6 bases). V was cut by 1 base and J by 5 bases, with 15 bases left in between. The germline gives CDR1 SGHNT, CDR2 YENEEA. The CDR3 spans 16 residues. The DNA of the CDR3 is TGTGCCAGCAGCTTAGGTGCAGGGGCTCGGAACAATGAGCAGTTCTTC. It translates to CASSLGAGARNNEQFF.

This clone occurred once. This sequence joins TRBV19 and TRBJ1-5, with unresolved D. This CDR3 contains 14 residues. Trimming left V 5 bases short and J 7 bases short, with 15 bases between. Germline-derived CDR1 and CDR2 are LNHDA and SQIVND (reference sequence). CDR3 sequence reads: CASSAIGDSQPQHF. The CDR3 DNA sequence: TGTGCCAGTAGTGCAATCGGGGATAGCCAGCCCCAGCATTTT.

At least ten counts were recorded for this clone. This chain connects TRBV11-3 to TRBJ2-3, with 7 nucleotides matching TRBD1. Germline CDR1 SGHNT, CDR2 YENEEA. The CDR3 contains 15 residues. V shed 4 bases, J shed 1 base, and the junction held 5 bases outside the gene matches. The CDR3 loop is CASSSRGKGTDTQYF. The CDR3 DNA sequence: TGTGCCAGCAGCTCCAGGGGGAAGGGCACAGATACGCAGTATTTT.

The chain links TRBV14 to TRBJ2-4, with TRBD2 matching 10 bases. CDR1 and CDR2 (germline): SGHDN, FVKESK. The CDR3 contains 16 residues. V was clipped by 4 bases and J by 4 bases; unmatched bases: 7. The chain's CDR3 is CASSPLSGGEKNIQYF. DNA for the CDR3: TGTGCCAGCAGCCCTCTCAGCGGGGGGGAAAAAAACATTCAGTACTTC.

The chain couples TRBV10-2 to TRBJ2-3; the match to TRBD1 covers 8 bases. CDR3 length: 14 amino acids. V lost 5 bases and J lost 8; bases outside the gene matches: 9. The germline gives CDR1 WSHSY, CDR2 SAAADI. CDR3 sequence reads: CASSSKGQGGTQYF. CDR3 nucleotide sequence: TGCGCCAGCAGTTCGAAAGGACAGGGAGGTACGCAGTATTTT.

The gene calls are TRBV11-3 and TRBJ2-5, with unresolved D. V was pared by 2 bases and J by 1 base, with 8 bases between. Germline-derived CDR1 and CDR2 are SGHNT and YENEEA. The CDR3 spans 14 residues. As DNA, the CDR3 is TGTGCCAGCAGCTTAACTCTCTCCCAAGAGACCCAGTACTTC. Encoded protein: CASSLTLSQETQYF.

This clone was observed a handful of times. The genes are TRBV6-8 and TRBJ1-3; D perhaps matches TRBD1 (5 bases). V lost 6 bases and J 11 bases, leaving 20 bases between the germline ends. The CDR3 runs 14 residues. The germline CDR1 and CDR2 sequences are MNHGY and SAAAGT. This CDR3 is CASRTYENQGAIYF. DNA for the CDR3: TGTGCCAGCAGGACCTACGAAAACCAGGGTGCCATATATTTT.

The chain is built from TRBV6-8 and TRBJ1-6, with D perhaps matching TRBD1 (5 bases). CDR3 length: 14 residues. The V gene lost 4 bases and the J gene lost 10 bases, with 14 bases spanning the gap. The germline gives CDR1 MNHGY, CDR2 SAAAGT. The CDR3 is CASSFRGAGSPLHF. CDR3 nucleotide sequence: TGTGCCAGCAGTTTTAGGGGCGCGGGATCACCCCTCCACTTT.

There are a few counts of this clone. The chain uses TRBV11-3 and TRBJ2-3, with 8 bases matching TRBD1. V lost 2 bases to trimming and J lost 5 bases; unmatched junction nucleotides: 3. The CDR3 extends over 14 amino acids. Germline CDR1 SGHNT, CDR2 YENEEA. The CDR3 loop is CASSLRTGRDTQYF. The CDR3, as DNA: TGTGCCAGCAGCTTACGGACAGGGAGAGATACGCAGTATTTT.

This clone has only a few counts. CDR3 protein: CASSQGFWDRVEEFF. In DNA form, the CDR3 reads TGTGCCAGCAGCCAAGGCTTTTGGGACAGGGTGGAGGAGTTCTTT. The V gene is TRBV11-3, the J gene TRBJ1-1, with 9 bases that match TRBD1. Germline trimming cut 5 bases from V and 14 bases from J; bases unmatched to any gene: 18. The germline V gene has CDR1 SGHNT and CDR2 YENEEA. CDR3 length: 15 amino acids. The variable domain in full, with the rest retrieved from reference TRBV11-3 and TRBJ1-1, is EAGVVQSPRYKIIEKKQPVAFWCNPISGHNTLYWYLQNLGQGPELLIRYENEEAVDDSQLPKDRFSAERLKGVDSTLKIQPAELGDSAVYLCASSQGFWDRVEEFFGQGTRLTVV.

CDR3 amino acids: CASSYQGSTEAFF. DNA for the CDR3: TGTGCCAGCAGTTACCAGGGGAGCACTGAAGCTTTCTTT. The chain has TRBV6-8 and TRBJ1-1, with D perhaps TRBD1 (6 bases). Germline V gives CDR1 MNHGY, CDR2 SAAAGT. This CDR3 contains 13 residues. V lost 2 bases and J 4 bases, leaving 8 bases between the germline ends.

The chain employs TRBV7-5 and TRBJ2-5; the table names TRBD1, a call not compared with the DNA. TRBV7-5 is a pseudogene segment. CDR3 size: 15 residues. The CDR3 sequence is CASSTGTGAQETQYF. The CDR3 DNA is TGTGCCAGCAGCACCGGGACAGGCGCCCAAGAGACCCAGTACTTC.